The next 19 T cell receptor beta chains were all read from a single sample in a study of blood T cells in healthy people across ages. A second PCR, run for roughly 6 to 11 cycles, used a sample-barcoded 5' primer plus a J-beta primer mix. Via MiXCR, TCRdb re-called the 5' RACE reads, giving one row per CDR3 protein. Among 800,000 or so distinct CDR3 sequences listed, less than 60% were seen once. The sample was blood. These receptors originate from a man aged 80 or over in good health.

The chain couples TRBV27 to TRBJ1-2, with 7 bases lining up with TRBD1. CDR1 is MNHEY and CDR2 is SMNVEV in the germline V gene (reference sequence). The J segment lost 5 bases and the V segment lost 6 bases, leaving 9 bases of the junction unmatched. CDR3 size: 14 residues. The CDR3 nucleotides read TGTGCCAGCAGGTCAACAGGGGCCAGGTATGGCTACACCTTC. Amino acid sequence: CASRSTGARYGYTF.

Many counts were recorded for this clonotype. This may be a read error: a much more frequent sequence differs by one nucleotide. This chain uses TRBV25-1 with TRBJ2-1, with no clear D. The closer fit of TRBJ2-7 to the DNA end suggests the J call may be wrong. Germline assignment: CDR1 MGHDK and CDR2 SYGVNS. The length of the CDR3 is 11 residues. This CDR3 is CASSHYNEQYF. DNA for the CDR3: TGTGCCAGCAGTCATTACAATGAGCAGTACTTC.

This clonotype turned up a few times. This CDR3 reads CASSALAGAGTDTQYF. In nucleotides, the CDR3 is TGCGCCAGCAGCGCTTTAGCGGGAGCTGGCACAGATACGCAGTATTTT. The J gene is TRBJ2-3, the V gene TRBV5-1; 9 nucleotides align to TRBD2. Per germline, CDR1 SGHRS and CDR2 YFSETQ. The CDR3 loop spans 16 amino acids. V was pared by 4 bases and J by 1 base, with 7 bases of the junction left unmatched.

This chain links TRBV28 with TRBJ2-1; no definite D call. V gave up 5 bases and J gave up 6 bases, with 11 bases separating them. The germline gives CDR1 MDHEN, CDR2 SYDVKM. This CDR3 has 13 amino acids. CDR3 loop: CASSVHRVNEQFF. CDR3 bases: TGTGCCAGCAGTGTGCACCGGGTCAATGAGCAGTTCTTC.

V and J are TRBV13 and TRBJ2-3, with 7 positions matching TRBD1. Germline CDR1 and CDR2: PRHDT and FYEKMQ (reference sequence). V lost 1 base to trimming and J lost 0 bases; unmatched junction nucleotides: 4. This CDR3 is built from 16 residues. CDR3 bases: TGTGCCAGCAGCTTAGACAGGGGAATGAGCACAGATACGCAGTATTTT. It specifies CASSLDRGMSTDTQYF. Filled out from reference TRBV13 and TRBJ2-3, the complete variable domain reads AAGVIQSPRHLIKEKRETATLKCYPIPRHDTVYWYQQGPGQDPQFLISFYEKMQSDKGSIPDRFSAQQFSDYHSELNMSSLELGDSALYFCASSLDRGMSTDTQYFGPGTRLTVL.

The gene calls are TRBV6-4 and TRBJ2-1, with D uncertain. CDR1 is MRHNA and CDR2 is SNTAGT in the germline V gene. The CDR3 sequence is 14 residues long. V was cut by 0 bases and J by 5 bases, with 8 bases left in between. CDR3 nucleotide sequence: TGTGCCAGCAGTGACTCGTTATGGGACAATGAGCAGTTCTTC. Amino acid sequence: CASSDSLWDNEQFF.

This clonotype was seen only a few times. CDR3 coding DNA: TGCGCCAGCAGCTTGGGGACAGGGGGCGACTATGGCTACACCTTC. Protein sequence: CASSLGTGGDYGYTF. The V call is TRBV5-1, the J call TRBJ1-2; 11 nucleotides agree with TRBD1. The V segment lost 0 bases and the J segment 3 bases; nucleotides outside the gene matches: 1. Germline CDR1 SGHRS, CDR2 YFSETQ. This CDR3 comprises 15 residues.

This clonotype is a singleton in its sample. The chain combines TRBV12-3 or TRBV12-4 with TRBJ2-3, with D possibly TRBD1 on 6 matching bases. V gave up 5 bases and J gave up 2 bases, with 20 bases separating them. The CDR3 loop spans 17 amino acids. CDR3 bases: TGTGCCAGCAGTCCGACCATCCCACAGGGTCCCACAGATACGCAGTATTTT. Translation gives CASSPTIPQGPTDTQYF.

With respect to this clonotype: One end of the junction does not line up with germline, which may come from a read error. This chain joins TRBV29-1 and TRBJ2-2; TRBD2 agrees at 9 bases. The CDR3 is 15 amino acids. Germline values: CDR1 SQVTM, CDR2 ANQGSEA. In nucleotides, the CDR3 is TGCAGCGTTGTACGGAGCGGGAGGAACCCCGGGGAGCTGTTTTTT. Its protein is CSVVRSGRNPGELFF.

The chain carries TRBV5-1 and TRBJ2-7, with 7 bases that match TRBD2. CDR1 and CDR2 from the germline V gene are SGHRS and YFSETQ. CDR3 size: 16 residues. With V trimmed by 3 bases and J by 0 bases, 9 bases remained unmatched. In nucleotides, the CDR3 is TGCGCCAGCAGCTCTCTAGCGGAGGGCAGCTCCTACGAGCAGTACTTC. This sequence encodes CASSSLAEGSSYEQYF.

This clonotype was counted ten times or more. The rearrangement uses TRBV12-3 or TRBV12-4 and TRBJ1-4; 7 bases line up with TRBD1. The junction had 9 bases not matched to a gene; V was cut back by 6 bases and J by 8 bases. The CDR3 spans 14 residues. DNA for the CDR3: TGTGCCAGCAGCCCTACAGGGGCGGGAGAAAAACTGTTTTTT. Amino acid sequence: CASSPTGAGEKLFF.

V and J are TRBV29-1 and TRBJ2-2; D not resolved. Per the germline V gene, CDR1 is SQVTM and CDR2 is ANQGSEA. The CDR3 sequence is 14 residues long. Trimming removed 3 bases from V and 0 bases from J, with 8 bases in between. Written as DNA, the CDR3 is TGCAGCGTTGACTGGGGTCCGAACACCGGGGAGCTGTTTTTT. This codes for CSVDWGPNTGELFF.

This clonotype was counted a few times. The chain carries TRBV9 and TRBJ2-1, with D possibly TRBD1 on 5 matching bases. CDR1 SGDLS and CDR2 YYNGEE come from the germline V gene. The CDR3 runs to 11 residues. Trimming stripped 2 bases from V and 13 bases from J, with 10 bases between. CDR3 in amino acids: CASSVSGQQFF. CDR3 bases: TGTGCCAGCAGCGTTTCTGGACAACAGTTCTTC. The full variable domain, its missing parts supplied by reference TRBV9 and TRBJ2-1, is DSGVTQTPKHLITATGQRVTLRCSPRSGDLSVYWYQQSLDQGLQFLIQYYNGEERAKGNILERFSAQQFPDLHSELNLSSLELGDSALYFCASSVSGQQFFGPGTRLTVL.

The V gene is TRBV3-1, the J gene TRBJ2-1; a possible D gene is TRBD1 (6 bases). In germline, CDR1 is LGHDT, CDR2 YNNKEL (reference sequence). CDR3 length equals 15 residues. The germline V and J ends were trimmed by 0 bases and 6 bases, with 12 bases remaining between them. CDR3 amino acids: CASSQDGPRGNEQFF. For the CDR3, the DNA is TGTGCCAGCAGCCAAGACGGACCCAGGGGCAATGAGCAGTTCTTC.

This clonotype has a handful of counts. The chain combines TRBV5-1 with TRBJ2-2, with a possible D match to TRBD1 (5 bases). From germline, CDR1 is SGHRS and CDR2 YFSETQ. V was cut by 3 bases and J by 5 bases, with 17 bases left in between. CDR3 length: 16 residues. This CDR3 reads CASSSRQTLGTGELFF. The CDR3 DNA reads as TGCGCCAGCAGCTCTCGACAGACCCTGGGGACCGGGGAGCTGTTTTTT. Supplemented by reference TRBV5-1 and TRBJ2-2, the full variable domain reads KAGVTQTPRYLIKTRGQQVTLSCSPISGHRSVSWYQQTPGQGLQFLFEYFSETQRNKGNFPGRFSGRQFSNSRSEMNVSTLELGDSALYLCASSSRQTLGTGELFFGEGSRLTVL.

The chain links TRBV29-1 to TRBJ2-3, with TRBD2 as a possible D gene (5 bases). Germline CDR1 reads SQVTM; CDR2 reads ANQGSEA. This CDR3 has 14 residues. V lost 4 bases and J lost 4, with 15 bases in between. The CDR3 nucleotides are TGCAGCGTTGGCGGCAGCGGTGGGTCAGATACGCAGTATTTT. Protein: CSVGGSGGSDTQYF.

This chain uses TRBV30 with TRBJ2-2; tentatively, D is TRBD2 (5 bases). Trimming stripped 4 bases from V and 7 bases from J, with 13 bases between. This CDR3 contains 13 residues. CDR1 is GTSNPN, CDR2 SVGIG, per germline (reference sequence). CDR3 nucleotides: TGTGCCTGGACTAGACGGGGAGTCGGGGAGCTGTTTTTT. Translation gives CAWTRRGVGELFF.

This clonotype was seen a handful of times. V and J are TRBV20-1 and TRBJ1-6; D might be TRBD1 (6 bases). This CDR3 has 16 amino acids. Germline V gene sequence: CDR1 DFQATT, CDR2 SNEGSKA (reference sequence). V dropped 4 bases and J dropped 0 bases, with 13 bases sitting between them. Here the CDR3 DNA reads TGCAGTGCTAACCACAGACAGGACTCCTATAATTCACCCCTCCACTTT. Translated, it gives CSANHRQDSYNSPLHF.

The J gene is TRBJ1-5, the V gene TRBV20-1; D ambiguous. This CDR3 spans 16 amino acids. Per germline, CDR1 DFQATT and CDR2 SNEGSKA (reference sequence). Between the trimmed V and J ends, which lost 6 bases and 0 bases, there was a span of 18 bases. The CDR3 bases are TGCAGTGCAATCGAAAGGGAAGACTATAGCAATCAGCCCCAGCATTTT. Translating gives CSAIEREDYSNQPQHF.